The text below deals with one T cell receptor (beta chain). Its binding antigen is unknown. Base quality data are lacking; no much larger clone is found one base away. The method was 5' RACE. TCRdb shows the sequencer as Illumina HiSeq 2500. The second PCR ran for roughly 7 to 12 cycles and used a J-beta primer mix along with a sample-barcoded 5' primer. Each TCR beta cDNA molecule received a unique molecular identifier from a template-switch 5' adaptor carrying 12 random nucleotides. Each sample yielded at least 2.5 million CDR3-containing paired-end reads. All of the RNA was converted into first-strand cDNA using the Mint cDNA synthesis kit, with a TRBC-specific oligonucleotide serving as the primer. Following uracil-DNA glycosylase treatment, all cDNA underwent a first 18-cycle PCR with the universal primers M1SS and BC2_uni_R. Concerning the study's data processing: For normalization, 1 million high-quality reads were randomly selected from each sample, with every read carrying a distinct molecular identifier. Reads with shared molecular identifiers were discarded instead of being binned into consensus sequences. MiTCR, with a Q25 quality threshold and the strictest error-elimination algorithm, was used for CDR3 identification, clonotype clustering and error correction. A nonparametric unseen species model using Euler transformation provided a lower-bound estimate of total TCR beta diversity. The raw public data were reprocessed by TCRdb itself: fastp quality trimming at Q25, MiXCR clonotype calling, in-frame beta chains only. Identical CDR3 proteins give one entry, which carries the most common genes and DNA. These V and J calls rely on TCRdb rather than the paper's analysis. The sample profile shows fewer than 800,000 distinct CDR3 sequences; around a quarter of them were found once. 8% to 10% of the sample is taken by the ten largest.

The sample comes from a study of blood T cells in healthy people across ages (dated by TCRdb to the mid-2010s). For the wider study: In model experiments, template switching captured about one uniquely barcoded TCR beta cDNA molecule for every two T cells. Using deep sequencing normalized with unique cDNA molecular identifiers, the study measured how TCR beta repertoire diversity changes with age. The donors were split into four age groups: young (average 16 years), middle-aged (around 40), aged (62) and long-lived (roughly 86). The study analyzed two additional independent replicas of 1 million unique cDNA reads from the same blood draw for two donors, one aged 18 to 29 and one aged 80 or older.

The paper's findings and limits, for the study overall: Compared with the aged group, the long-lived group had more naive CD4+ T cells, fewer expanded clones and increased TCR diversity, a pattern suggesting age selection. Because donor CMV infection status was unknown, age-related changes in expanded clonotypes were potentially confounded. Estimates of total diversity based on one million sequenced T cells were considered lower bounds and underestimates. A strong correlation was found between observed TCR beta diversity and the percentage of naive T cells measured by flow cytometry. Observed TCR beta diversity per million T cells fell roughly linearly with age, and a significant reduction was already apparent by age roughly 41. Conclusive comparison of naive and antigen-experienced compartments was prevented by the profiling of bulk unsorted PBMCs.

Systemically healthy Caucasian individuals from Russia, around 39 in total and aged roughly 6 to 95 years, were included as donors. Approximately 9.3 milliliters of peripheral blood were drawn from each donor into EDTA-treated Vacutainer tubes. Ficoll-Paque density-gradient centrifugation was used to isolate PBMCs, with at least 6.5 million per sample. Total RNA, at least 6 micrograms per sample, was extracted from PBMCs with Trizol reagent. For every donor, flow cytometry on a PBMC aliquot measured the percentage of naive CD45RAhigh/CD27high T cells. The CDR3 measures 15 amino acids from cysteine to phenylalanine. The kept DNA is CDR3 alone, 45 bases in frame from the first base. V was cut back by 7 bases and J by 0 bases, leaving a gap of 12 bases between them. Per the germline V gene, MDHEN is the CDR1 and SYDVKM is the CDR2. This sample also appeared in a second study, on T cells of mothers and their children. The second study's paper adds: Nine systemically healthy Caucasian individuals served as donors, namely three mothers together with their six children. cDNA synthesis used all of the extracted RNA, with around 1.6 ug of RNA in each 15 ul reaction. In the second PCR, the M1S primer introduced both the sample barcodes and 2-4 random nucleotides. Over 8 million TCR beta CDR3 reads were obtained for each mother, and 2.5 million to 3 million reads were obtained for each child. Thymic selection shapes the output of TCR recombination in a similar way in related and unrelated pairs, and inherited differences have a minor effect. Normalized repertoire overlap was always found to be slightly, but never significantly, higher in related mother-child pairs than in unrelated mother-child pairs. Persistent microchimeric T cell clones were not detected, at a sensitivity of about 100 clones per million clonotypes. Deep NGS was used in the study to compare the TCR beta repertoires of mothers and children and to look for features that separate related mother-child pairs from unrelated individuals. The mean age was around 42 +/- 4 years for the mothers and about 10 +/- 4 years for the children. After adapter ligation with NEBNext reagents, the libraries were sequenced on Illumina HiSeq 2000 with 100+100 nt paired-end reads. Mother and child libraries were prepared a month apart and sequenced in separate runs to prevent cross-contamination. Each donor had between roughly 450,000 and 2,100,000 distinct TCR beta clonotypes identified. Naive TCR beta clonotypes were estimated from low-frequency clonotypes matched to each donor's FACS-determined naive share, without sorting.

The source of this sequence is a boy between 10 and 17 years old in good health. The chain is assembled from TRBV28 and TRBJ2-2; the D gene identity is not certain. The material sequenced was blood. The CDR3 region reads CASKWVLANTGELFF. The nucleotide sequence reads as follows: TGTGCCAGCAAGTGGGTCTTGGCGAACACCGGGGAGCTGTTTTTT. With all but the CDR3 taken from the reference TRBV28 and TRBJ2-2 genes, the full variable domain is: DVKVTQSSRYLVKRTGEKVFLECVQDMDHENMFWYRQDPGLGLRLIYFSYDVKMKEKGDIPEGYSVSREKKERFSLILESASTNQTSMYLCASKWVLANTGELFFGEGSRLTVL.